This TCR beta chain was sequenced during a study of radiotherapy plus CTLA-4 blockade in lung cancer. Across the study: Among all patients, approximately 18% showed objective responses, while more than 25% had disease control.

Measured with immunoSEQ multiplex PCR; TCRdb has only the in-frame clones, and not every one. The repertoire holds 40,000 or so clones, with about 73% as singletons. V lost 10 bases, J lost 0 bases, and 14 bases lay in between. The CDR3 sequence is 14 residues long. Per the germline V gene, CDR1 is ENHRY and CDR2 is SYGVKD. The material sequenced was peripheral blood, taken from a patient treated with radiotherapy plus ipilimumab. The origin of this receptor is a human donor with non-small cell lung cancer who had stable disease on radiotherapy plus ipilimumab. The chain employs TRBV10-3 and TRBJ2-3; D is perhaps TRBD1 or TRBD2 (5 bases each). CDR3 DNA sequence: TGTGCCACCCTGGGGCTAGCTAGCACAGATACGCAGTATTTT. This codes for CATLGLASTDTQYF.